This T cell receptor beta chain was documented in a study of blood T cell repertoires in COVID-19. As originally analysed: Quantification of nucleated cells was approximated via reference gene primer amplification. The table came from immunoSEQ multiplex PCR; TCRdb's copy has only in-frame clones and leaves some out. The DNA was the basis for D and trimming; V, J and clone size are from that table. The sample has nearly 350,000 clones; more than 70% are singletons. V was trimmed by 4 bases and J by 2 bases, leaving 9 bases between them. Per the germline V gene, CDR1 is LGHNA and CDR2 is YSLEER. This CDR3 region has 14 residues.

The material sequenced was peripheral blood. The source is a woman in her 70s with COVID-19, enrolled during active disease. V is TRBV4-3 and J is TRBJ1-3; the D gene is possibly TRBD1 (6 bases). CDR3 DNA: TGCGCCAGCAGCCGGACAGTTCCTGGAAACACCATATATTTT. This codes for CASSRTVPGNTIYF.